This T cell receptor (beta chain) was sequenced in a study of T cell repertoires in cytomegalovirus infection. Trimming shortened V by 5 bases and J by 0 bases, and 16 bases separated the two germline ends. This CDR3 contains 15 residues. CDR1 SQVTM and CDR2 ANQGSEA come from the germline V gene. TCRdb independently ran MiXCR on the reads; one entry per CDR3 protein. Of under 450,000 distinct CDR3 sequences listed, about 35% were seen once; the top ten hold roughly 14%. This clonotype came up a few times. The antigen is undetermined. Points from the study as a whole: Cumulative frequency of public TCR beta families picked out carriers of CMV plus the relevant HLA.

This clonotype was sampled from a human donor in good health (CMV status not recorded). Some clones in this sample may be carry-over from other donors' samples. The gene calls are TRBV29-1 and TRBJ1-2; D remains ambiguous. Here the sequenced sample was cultured PBMCs, taken from culture after CMV antigen stimulation. The DNA of the CDR3 is TGCAGCGTTTACAGCCCCCAGAGGACTAACTATGGCTACACCTTC. Encoded protein: CSVYSPQRTNYGYTF.